This passage covers 17 T cell receptor beta chains from one sample sequenced in a study of cytomegalovirus exposure and HLA in healthy donors (dated by TCRdb to 2015 to 2018). Library method: the immunoSEQ multiplex PCR assay. For the multiplex PCR, a mixture combining 60 forward primers for TCR Vbeta segments and 13 reverse primers for TCR Jbeta segments was used. In its TCRdb copy, this immuneACCESS table keeps in-frame sequences only and misses some clones. Where compared with another copy, unresolved V genes explain less than half of these, and the others have no known cause. The sample has 58,000 or so clones on record, 65% to 75% of them singletons. The ten largest clones take up around a quarter of the sample. Sequencing used PBMCs. These receptor sequences come from a man aged 45 to 65 in good health and CMV-seropositive.

The rearrangement uses TRBV5-5 and TRBJ2-7; D gene unclear. The CDR3 runs to 15 residues. The germline V and J ends were trimmed by 4 bases and 1 base, with 15 bases remaining between them. Germline values: CDR1 SGHKS, CDR2 YYEKEE (reference sequence). Here the CDR3 reads CASSLGTVRSYEQYF. CDR3 sequence (DNA): TGTGCCAGCAGCCTGGGTACAGTCCGTTCCTACGAGCAGTACTTC.

V gene TRBV6-5 combines with J gene TRBJ1-6, with TRBD1 matching 8 bases. CDR1 MNHEY and CDR2 SVGAGI come from the germline V gene. This CDR3 spans 15 amino acids. The V gene end was trimmed by 6 bases and the J gene end by 7 bases; junction bases not matched to a gene: 8. CDR3 DNA sequence: TGTGCCAGCAGGGAACAGGGGGTAAGGAATTCACCCCTCCACTTT. It encodes CASREQGVRNSPLHF.

The V gene is TRBV6-1, the J gene TRBJ2-2; D perhaps matches TRBD1 (6 bases). V was clipped by 10 bases and J by 2 bases, with 14 bases between them. Germline V gene lookup returns CDR1 MNHNS and CDR2 SASEGT. The CDR3 runs 14 residues. DNA of the CDR3: TGTGCCACCCAGACCGGGACAAACACCGGGGAGCTGTTTTTT. It is translated as CATQTGTNTGELFF.

The chain combines TRBV27 with TRBJ1-5; maybe TRBD1 (6 bases). The CDR3 sequence is 18 residues long. V gave up 0 bases and J gave up 7 bases, with 22 bases separating them. From germline, CDR1 is MNHEY and CDR2 SMNVEV (reference sequence). The CDR3 DNA reads TGTGCCAGCAGTTTATCCCAACCCTTCTTGGGGGCAGGACAGCCCCAGCATTTT. Amino acid sequence: CASSLSQPFLGAGQPQHF.

This clone was picked up a small number of times. The chain recombines TRBV14 with TRBJ2-3; TRBD1 agrees at 9 bases. The ends lost 0 bases at V and 6 bases at J; junction bases unmatched: 7. CDR1 is SGHDN and CDR2 is FVKESK in the germline V gene. The CDR3 consists of 16 residues. For the CDR3, the DNA is TGTGCCAGCAGCCAAGATCTGGGACAGGGTACCGATACGCAGTATTTT. It translates to CASSQDLGQGTDTQYF.

This clone has a handful of counts. This chain connects TRBV19 to TRBJ2-6; TRBD1 matches at 10 bases. CDR3 length equals 19 residues. Germline V lookup: CDR1 LNHDA, CDR2 SQIVND (reference sequence). V shed 5 bases, J shed 1 base, and the junction held 11 bases outside the gene matches. The CDR3 DNA is TGTGCCAGTAGTCGGAGGGGGGACAGGGGTTGGTCTGGGGCCAACGTCCTGACTTTC. It specifies CASSRRGDRGWSGANVLTF.

The J gene is TRBJ2-5, the V gene TRBV27, with 12 bases aligning to TRBD2. The CDR3 extends over 16 amino acids. From germline, CDR1 is MNHEY and CDR2 SMNVEV (reference sequence). V shed 5 bases, J shed 4 bases, and the junction held 8 bases outside the gene matches. CDR3 amino acids: CASSPSTSGRGETQYF. The CDR3 DNA follows: TGTGCCAGCAGTCCCTCGACTAGCGGGAGAGGAGAGACCCAGTACTTC.

The CDR3 loop is CASSYRTGLSYEQYF. DNA for the CDR3: TGTGCCAGCAGTTACCGGACAGGCCTAAGCTACGAGCAGTACTTC. The chain combines TRBV6-5 with TRBJ2-7; 7 positions agree with TRBD1. Germline V CDR1 and CDR2: MNHEY, SVGAGI. The J segment lost 3 bases and the V segment lost 2 bases, leaving 7 bases of the junction unmatched. The CDR3 spans 15 residues.

The rearrangement joins TRBV7-2 to TRBJ2-7, with D tentatively TRBD1 (5 bases). The germline V gene encodes CDR1 SGHTA and CDR2 FQGNSA. The V and J ends lost 7 bases and 5 bases respectively, with 15 bases between them. There are 13 residues in the CDR3. The CDR3, as DNA: TGTGCCAGCACCCTTAAACAGGTCAACGAGCAGTACTTC. This translates into CASTLKQVNEQYF.

The chain employs TRBV27 and TRBJ2-3, with 13 bases lining up with TRBD2. The CDR3 is 17 amino acids. Germline values: CDR1 MNHEY, CDR2 SMNVEV (reference sequence). V was clipped by 7 bases and J by 1 base; unmatched bases: 8. CDR3 sequence reads: CASINRLAGGRTDTQYF. The CDR3, as DNA: TGTGCCAGCATTAATCGACTAGCGGGAGGACGCACAGATACGCAGTATTTT.

Worth noting for this clone: The germline gene is not matched at one end of the junction; a read error may be the cause. The genes are TRBV6-5 and TRBJ1-1, with 7 bases identical to TRBD1. In germline, CDR1 is MNHEY, CDR2 SVGAGI. The CDR3 contains 16 residues. The DNA for the CDR3 is TGTGCCAGCAGTTACTCGGGACAGAGACAGAACGCTGAAGCTTTCTTT. It specifies CASSYSGQRQNAEAFF.

The rearrangement links TRBV28 to TRBJ1-2; no clear D gene. This CDR3 has 11 amino acids. Germline loops: CDR1 MDHEN, CDR2 SYDVKM. Trimming shortened V by 5 bases and J by 6 bases, and 7 bases separated the two germline ends. The CDR3 DNA reads as TGTGCCAGCAGTCAGAGGGATGGCTACACCTTC. It specifies CASSQRDGYTF.

A word on this clone: The final CDR3 position lacks the conserved phenylalanine or tryptophan, pointing to a likely read error. The DNA is omitted, as the CDR3 cannot be located on it reliably, and the CDR3 follows TCRdb's listing. This rearrangement joins TRBV11-3 to TRBJ1-2. With termini counted, the CDR3 has 16 amino acids. CDR1 SGHNT and CDR2 YENEEA come from the germline V gene. The CDR3 spells CASTLSECFGSPWIAL.

The chain joins TRBV6-6 to TRBJ2-5, with D maybe TRBD2 (5 bases). Germline loops: CDR1 MNHNY, CDR2 SVGAGI (reference sequence). V shed 6 bases and J shed 0 bases, with 11 bases lying between them. The CDR3 has 14 amino acids. The CDR3: CASSTTRDQETQYF. CDR3 DNA: TGTGCCAGCAGCACCACTAGGGACCAAGAGACCCAGTACTTC.

The genes are TRBV6-5 and TRBJ1-2, with a possible D match to TRBD1 (6 bases). Germline CDR1 is MNHEY and CDR2 is SVGAGI. V dropped 2 bases and J dropped 3 bases, with 10 bases sitting between them. The CDR3 has 14 residues. The CDR3 DNA reads TGTGCCAGCAGTTACACAGGGAGGGACTATGGCTACACCTTC. Encoded protein: CASSYTGRDYGYTF.

CDR3 in amino acids: CASGHPDRDNSPLHF. DNA for the CDR3: TGTGCTAGTGGACACCCGGACAGGGATAATTCACCCCTCCACTTT. This sequence joins TRBV12-5 and TRBJ1-6, with TRBD1 identical over 8 bases. The CDR3 loop spans 15 amino acids. V lost 6 bases and J lost 5; bases outside the gene matches: 6. The V gene's germline CDR1 is LGHNT and CDR2 FRNRAP.

This chain joins TRBV10-1 and TRBJ2-7; possibly TRBD2 for D (6 bases). Germline lookup yields CDR1 WNHNN and CDR2 SYGVQD (reference sequence). The CDR3 sequence is 13 residues long. The V end was cut by 11 bases, the J end by 2 bases, with 16 bases between. For the CDR3, the DNA is TGCGCCGCGGGGCAGGGAATCCCCTACGAGCAGTACTTC. Protein sequence: CAAGQGIPYEQYF.